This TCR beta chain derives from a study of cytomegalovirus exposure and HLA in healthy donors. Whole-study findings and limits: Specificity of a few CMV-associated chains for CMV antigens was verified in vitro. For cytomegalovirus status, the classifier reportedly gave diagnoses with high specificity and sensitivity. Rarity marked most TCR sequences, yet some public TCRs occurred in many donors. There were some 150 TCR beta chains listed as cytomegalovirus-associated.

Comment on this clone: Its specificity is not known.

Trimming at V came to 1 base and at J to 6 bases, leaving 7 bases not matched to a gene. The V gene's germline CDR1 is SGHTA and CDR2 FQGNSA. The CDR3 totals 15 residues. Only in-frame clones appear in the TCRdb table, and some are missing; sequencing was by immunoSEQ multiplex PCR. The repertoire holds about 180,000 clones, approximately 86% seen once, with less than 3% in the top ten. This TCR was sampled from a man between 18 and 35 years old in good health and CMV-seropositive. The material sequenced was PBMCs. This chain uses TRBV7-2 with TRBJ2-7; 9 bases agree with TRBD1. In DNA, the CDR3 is TGTGCCAGCAGCTTAGATCGTCAACAGGGGGCCGAGCAGTACTTC. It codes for CASSLDRQQGAEQYF. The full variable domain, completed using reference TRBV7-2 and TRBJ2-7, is GAGVSQSPSNKVTEKGKDVELRCDPISGHTALYWYRQSLGQGLEFLIYFQGNSAPDKSGLPSDRFSAERTGGSVSTLTIQRTQQEDSAVYLCASSLDRQQGAEQYFGPGTRLTVT.